This passage covers 18 T cell receptor beta chains from one sample sequenced in a study of control samples from healthy donors and cancer patients. The assay was immunoSEQ multiplex PCR, and TCRdb's table has in-frame clones only and misses some. The sample has 45,000 to 55,000 clones, nearly 95% seen once. Sequenced: PBMCs. The receptors were sampled from a woman aged 45-65 years with head and neck cancer.

The rearrangement joins TRBV2 to TRBJ2-1; TRBD2 aligns across 8 bases. V dropped 4 bases and J dropped 8; count of bases not matched to a gene: 10. The CDR3 is 15 residues long. The germline CDR1 and CDR2 sequences are SNHLY and FYNNEI. The CDR3 here is CASSVYGGGKYEQFF. CDR3 nucleotide sequence: TGTGCCAGCAGTGTATATGGCGGGGGGAAGTATGAGCAGTTCTTC.

This clone was seen more than once but under ten times. V and J are TRBV27 and TRBJ2-7; possibly TRBD1 for D (5 bases). The length of the CDR3 is 12 residues. V lost 5 bases to trimming and J lost 4 bases, with 9 bases between them. Per germline, CDR1 MNHEY and CDR2 SMNVEV (reference sequence). CDR3 nucleotides: TGTGCCAGCAGTAAGGACACATACGAGCAGTACTTC. The encoded protein is CASSKDTYEQYF.

The genes are TRBV6-1 and TRBJ1-2; 9 bases agree with TRBD1. After removal of 1 base from V and 8 bases from J, the junction contained 5 bases not matched to a gene. This CDR3 has 14 amino acids. The V gene's germline CDR1 is MNHNS and CDR2 SASEGT. Here the CDR3 reads CASSEGQGGLGYTF. The CDR3, as DNA: TGTGCCAGCAGTGAAGGACAGGGGGGTCTGGGCTACACCTTC.

The rearrangement joins TRBV28 to TRBJ2-1, with a tentative D call TRBD1 (5 bases). Germline V CDR1 and CDR2: MDHEN, SYDVKM. V was trimmed by 2 bases and J by 8 bases, leaving 13 bases between them. The CDR3 loop spans 14 amino acids. This CDR3 reads CASSLDTRTYEQFF. The CDR3 DNA reads TGTGCCAGCAGTTTAGACACCAGGACATATGAGCAGTTCTTC.

The V gene is TRBV4-3, the J gene TRBJ1-2; no firm D call. Germline V CDR1 and CDR2: LGHNA, YSLEER. The CDR3 consists of 13 residues. Trimming took off 0 bases at V and 4 bases at J, with 6 bases between the two ends. The CDR3 here is CASSQDEGYGYTF. Written as DNA, the CDR3 is TGCGCCAGCAGCCAAGATGAAGGCTATGGCTACACCTTC.

V gene TRBV9 combines with J gene TRBJ2-3; TRBD2 agrees at 9 bases. Germline assignment: CDR1 SGDLS and CDR2 YYNGEE. J lost 1 base, V lost 0 bases, and 6 bases had no gene match. CDR3 length: 17 residues. The CDR3 reads CASSVESGGIGTDTQYF. The CDR3 DNA is TGTGCCAGCAGCGTAGAAAGCGGGGGGATCGGCACAGATACGCAGTATTTT.

The chain combines TRBV7-2 with TRBJ1-5; 8 bases agree with TRBD1. The CDR3 contains 13 residues. Germline-derived CDR1 and CDR2 are SGHTA and FQGNSA. Trimming took 5 bases from V and 7 from J; bases not matched to a gene: 4. The CDR3 bases are TGTGCCAGCAGCCTGGGGACAGGACAGCCCCAGCATTTT. It specifies CASSLGTGQPQHF.

J is TRBJ1-5 and V is TRBV28; no reliable D call. This CDR3 has 12 residues. V was shortened by 6 bases and J by 7 bases, with 10 bases between the two germline ends. Germline-derived CDR1 and CDR2 are MDHEN and SYDVKM. The CDR3 nucleotides read TGTGCCAGCAGCTCCCCCAAGCAGCCCCAGCATTTT. This translates into CASSSPKQPQHF.

The V call is TRBV6-5, the J call TRBJ2-7; weak D call: TRBD1 (6 bases). Germline V CDR1 and CDR2: MNHEY, SVGAGI. The V gene lost 6 bases and the J gene lost 3 bases, with 15 bases spanning the gap. The CDR3 extends over 14 amino acids. The CDR3 reads CASRQYGTNYEQYF. CDR3 sequence (DNA): TGTGCCAGCAGACAATATGGGACAAACTACGAGCAGTACTTC.

The chain uses TRBV3-1 (or the pseudogene TRBV3-2) and TRBJ1-1; D is perhaps TRBD1 (6 bases). CDR1 is LGHDT, CDR2 YNNKEL, per germline (reference sequence). This CDR3 has 18 residues. V lost 0 bases and J 5 bases, leaving 22 bases between the germline ends. CDR3 sequence reads: CASSQDELNREEETEAFF. In DNA, the CDR3 is TGTGCCAGCAGCCAAGATGAACTAAACAGGGAAGAGGAGACTGAAGCTTTCTTT.

This sequence joins TRBV28 and TRBJ2-1, with 10 nucleotides matching TRBD2. The CDR3 contains 16 residues. Germline V gives CDR1 MDHEN, CDR2 SYDVKM. The trim removed 7 bases at V and 7 bases at J, leaving 13 bases unmatched. Here the CDR3 reads CASTPGASGRRNEQFF. In DNA, the CDR3 is TGTGCCAGCACCCCTGGGGCTAGCGGGAGAAGGAATGAGCAGTTCTTC.

The V gene is TRBV27, the J gene TRBJ2-7, with D possibly matching TRBD2 (6 bases). The length of the CDR3 is 15 residues. Germline V lookup: CDR1 MNHEY, CDR2 SMNVEV (reference sequence). Trimming removed 4 bases at V and 4 bases at J, with 17 bases between. This CDR3 reads CASSSPGTGSYEQYF. CDR3 nucleotide sequence: TGTGCCAGCAGTTCCCCCGGGACTGGGTCGTACGAGCAGTACTTC.

V is TRBV11-2 and J is TRBJ2-3; the D is unclear. The CDR3 consists of 13 residues. Per germline, CDR1 SGHAT and CDR2 FQNNGV. Trimming pared 3 bases from V and 4 bases from J, leaving 8 bases between. The CDR3 sequence: CASSFEVADTQYF. The DNA for the CDR3 is TGTGCCAGCAGCTTTGAGGTCGCAGATACGCAGTATTTT.

This chain links TRBV7-9 with TRBJ1-6; a possible D gene is TRBD1 (6 bases). With 5 bases removed from V and 7 bases from J, the gap between germline ends came to 12 bases. The CDR3 runs to 14 residues. The germline CDR1 and CDR2 sequences are SEHNR and FQNEAQ (reference sequence). The CDR3, as DNA: TGTGCCAGCAGCCCCAGACAGGACAATTCACCCCTCCACTTT. It specifies CASSPRQDNSPLHF.

The gene calls are TRBV19 and TRBJ1-5, with TRBD1 matching 10 bases. V dropped 8 bases and J dropped 4; count of bases not matched to a gene: 5. CDR1 and CDR2 (germline): LNHDA, SQIVND (reference sequence). This CDR3 comprises 14 residues. The CDR3: CASQRDRGNQPQHF. The CDR3 DNA follows: TGTGCCAGTCAACGGGACAGGGGAAATCAGCCCCAGCATTTT.

The V gene is TRBV4-2, the J gene TRBJ2-7, with D possibly being TRBD1 (5 bases). CDR1 and CDR2 from the germline V gene are LGHNA and YNFKEQ. This CDR3 has 14 amino acids. Deletions cut 0 bases from V and 2 bases from J, with 8 bases between. This chain's CDR3 is CASSQDDRAYEQYF. DNA for the CDR3: TGTGCCAGCAGCCAAGATGACAGAGCCTACGAGCAGTACTTC.

This clone was seen once. This chain joins TRBV7-3 and TRBJ2-5; D gene uncertain. Trimming removed 5 bases from V and 5 bases from J, with 9 bases in between. Germline V gene data show CDR1 as SGHTA and CDR2 as FQGTGA. This CDR3 region has 12 residues. In nucleotides, the CDR3 is TGTGCCAGCAGCCTGGGAAGGGAGACCCAGTACTTC. Residues: CASSLGRETQYF. Full variable domain (remainder filled in from reference TRBV7-3 and TRBJ2-5): GAGVSQTPSNKVTEKGKYVELRCDPISGHTALYWYRQSLGQGPEFLIYFQGTGAADDSGLPNDRFFAVRPEGSVSTLKIQRTERGDSAVYLCASSLGRETQYFGPGTRLLVL.

The V and J genes are TRBV18 and TRBJ2-3; D is unclear. V was cut by 1 base and J by 5 bases, with 1 base left in between. This CDR3 is built from 11 residues. Per germline, CDR1 KGHSH and CDR2 LQKENI. The CDR3 sequence: CASSPQDTQYF. CDR3 nucleotide sequence: TGTGCCAGCTCACCACAAGATACGCAGTATTTT.